Each of the 27 T cell receptor beta chains below was sequenced from the same sample in a study of regulatory T cells in long-lasting Graves disease. Both iRepertoire HTBI primers and Arm-PCR of CDR3 regions were used to build the TCR beta libraries. MiXCR, run by TCRdb on the multiplex PCR reads, gives a single entry per CDR3 protein. The table lists 550,000 or so distinct CDR3 sequences, around 11% of them singletons. The time point is: newly diagnosed GD, antithyroid drugs for less than 3 months. PBMCs provided the RNA from which the TCR library was made. The same data also contributed to another study, on T cells in Graves' hyperthyroidism and ophthalmopathy.

This specimen was peripheral blood mononuclear cells (PBMCs), taken at new diagnosis, from a patient treated with antithyroid drugs. These receptors were collected from a woman aged 30 to 39 with Graves disease.

This clonotype turned up a few times. One base away lies a much larger clone, so this may be a sequencing read error. This sequence joins TRBV20-1 and TRBJ2-2; no clear D. Germline V gene sequence: CDR1 DFQATT, CDR2 SNEGSKA (reference sequence). Trimming took 4 bases from V and 5 from J, leaving 20 bases between them. The CDR3 contains 16 residues. This CDR3 reads CSAKRGAARDTGELFF. The CDR3 region has the DNA TGCAGTGCTAAACGAGGCGCCGCACGAGATACCGGGGAGCTGTTTTTT.

This chain links TRBV30 with TRBJ2-7; TRBD1 matches at 9 bases. The CDR3 extends over 19 amino acids. The V and J ends lost 2 bases and 2 bases, in that order; junction bases with no gene match: 19. Germline V gene lookup returns CDR1 GTSNPN and CDR2 SVGIG (reference sequence). This CDR3 is CAWSPPSRRRDRETYEQYF. For the CDR3, the DNA is TGTGCCTGGAGTCCCCCCTCACGCCGCCGGGACAGGGAAACCTACGAGCAGTACTTC.

The rearrangement joins TRBV6-1 to TRBJ2-7; D assignment may be TRBD1 or TRBD2 (6 bases each). Between the trimmed V and J ends, which lost 4 bases and 3 bases, there was a span of 16 bases. There are 15 residues in the CDR3. CDR1 and CDR2 from the germline V gene are MNHNS and SASEGT. The CDR3, as DNA: TGTGCCAGCAGTGGGGGGGCTAGCATGGACTACGAGCAGTACTTC. Its translation is CASSGGASMDYEQYF.

The chain links TRBV20-1 to TRBJ2-7; 9 nucleotides align to TRBD2. V gave up 6 bases and J gave up 1 base; unmatched junction bases: 10. Germline CDR1 and CDR2: DFQATT and SNEGSKA (reference sequence). This CDR3 comprises 15 residues. CDR3 DNA: TGCAGTGCCCTAAGACTAGCGGACCCGTCCTACGAGCAGTACTTC. It codes for CSALRLADPSYEQYF.

As concerns this clonotype: One base away lies a much larger clone, so this may be a sequencing read error. The V and J genes are TRBV12-3 or TRBV12-4 and TRBJ2-7; 11 nucleotides align to TRBD2. Trimming removed 5 bases from V and 7 bases from J; junction bases left unmatched: 16. The CDR3 is made up of 17 amino acids. This CDR3 reads CASSKIAGGSSYNEQYF. CDR3 sequence (DNA): TGTGCCAGCAGTAAGATAGCGGGAGGGAGTTCCTACAATGAGCAGTACTTC.

There are many counts of this clonotype. The rearrangement links TRBV12-3 or TRBV12-4 to TRBJ2-1, with 11 bases fitting TRBD2. CDR3 size: 15 residues. Losses at the gene ends were 6 bases for V and 8 bases for J; bases not matched to a gene: 9. This CDR3 reads CASRPTSGSVDEQFF. The CDR3 DNA follows: TGTGCCAGCAGACCCACTAGCGGGAGTGTGGATGAGCAGTTCTTC.

This clonotype was recorded at least ten times. This chain links TRBV30 with TRBJ2-1; D is unresolved. The CDR3 is made up of 11 amino acids. The germline gives CDR1 GTSNPN, CDR2 SVGIG (reference sequence). V was pared by 1 base and J by 6 bases, with 4 bases between. The CDR3, as DNA: TGTGCCTGGAGTGGAGGCAATGAGCAGTTCTTC. As protein: CAWSGGNEQFF.

This clonotype was counted at least ten times. The DNA of the CDR3 is TGTGCCAGCAGCCCAAACAGGGGACAAGAGACCCAGTACTTC. Its protein is CASSPNRGQETQYF. J is TRBJ2-5 and V is TRBV3-1, with TRBD1 identical over 7 bases. This CDR3 has 14 residues. V shed 4 bases, J shed 2 bases, and the junction held 4 bases outside the gene matches. CDR1 and CDR2 (germline): LGHDT, YNNKEL (reference sequence).

This clonotype was recorded at least ten times. J is TRBJ2-5 and V is TRBV20-1; D is unclear. Germline CDR1 and CDR2: DFQATT and SNEGSKA (reference sequence). Trimming left V 0 bases short and J 5 bases short, with 19 bases between. CDR3 size: 16 residues. CDR3 DNA: TGCAGTGCTAGAGATCCCAGGCGAGGTTATGTGGAGACCCAGTACTTC. It specifies CSARDPRRGYVETQYF.

The sample holds many counts of this clonotype. V usage is TRBV6-1 and J usage is TRBJ2-1, with 10 bases identical to TRBD2. CDR1 and CDR2 from the germline V gene are MNHNS and SASEGT. Losses at the gene ends were 5 bases for V and 4 bases for J; bases not matched to a gene: 8. The CDR3 has 16 amino acids. Here the CDR3 reads CASSLLAGDGYNEQFF. Here the CDR3 DNA reads TGTGCCAGCAGTCTGCTAGCGGGAGATGGGTACAATGAGCAGTTCTTC.

The sample holds a few counts of this clonotype. The chain has TRBV6-2 or TRBV6-3 and TRBJ2-7, with a tentative D call TRBD1 (6 bases). Germline V lookup: CDR1 MNHEY, CDR2 SVGEGT. Trimming left V 7 bases short and J 6 bases short, with 16 bases between. This CDR3 comprises 13 residues. This CDR3 reads CASTATTGFEQYF. DNA for the CDR3: TGTGCCAGCACGGCTACCACAGGGTTCGAGCAGTACTTC.

This clonotype was detected many times. This chain joins TRBV2 and TRBJ2-7, with a weak D call TRBD2 (5 bases). V was shortened by 7 bases and J by 6 bases, with 13 bases between the two germline ends. Germline V gene lookup returns CDR1 SNHLY and CDR2 FYNNEI. The CDR3 covers 12 residues. The CDR3 DNA follows: TGTGCCAGCACCCCCGGGGTTCGCGAGCAGTACTTC. This encodes CASTPGVREQYF. Looking up the rest from reference TRBV2 and TRBJ2-7 gives the full variable domain: EPEVTQTPSHQVTQMGQEVILRCVPISNHLYFYWYRQILGQKVEFLVSFYNNEISEKSEIFDDQFSVERPDGSNFTLKIRSTKLEDSAMYFCASTPGVREQYFGPGTRLTVT.

This clonotype was detected many times. The rearrangement uses TRBV4-1 and TRBJ1-1; D call uncertain. Between the trimmed V and J ends, which lost 4 bases and 3 bases, there was a span of 15 bases. CDR3 length: 15 residues. Germline lookup yields CDR1 MGHRA and CDR2 YSYEKL. The CDR3 DNA follows: TGCGCCAGCAGCCCCCCGGGGAGTAGGGACACTGAAGCTTTCTTT. This gives the protein CASSPPGSRDTEAFF.

This clonotype showed up many times. The J gene is TRBJ2-1, the V gene TRBV11-2; D tentatively fits TRBD1 or TRBD2 (5 bases each). The germline gives CDR1 SGHAT, CDR2 FQNNGV. The CDR3 runs to 13 residues. V lost 8 bases to trimming and J lost 2 bases, with 10 bases between them. Here the CDR3 reads CASCRDPYNEQFF. The CDR3 nucleotides are TGTGCCAGCTGTCGGGACCCCTACAATGAGCAGTTCTTC.

In its sample, this clonotype was seen many times. The V gene is TRBV12-3 or TRBV12-4, the J gene TRBJ2-7; D assignment may be TRBD1 or TRBD2 (5 bases each). The CDR3 loop spans 16 amino acids. The V gene lost 4 bases and the J gene lost 0 bases, with 16 bases spanning the gap. CDR3 sequence (DNA): TGTGCCAGCAGTTCCGTAACTGGGGGTAGCTCCTACGAGCAGTACTTC. This encodes CASSSVTGGSSYEQYF.

The sample holds many counts of this clonotype. The chain's CDR3 is CASSLEETRTYEQYF. The CDR3 nucleotides are TGTGCCAGCAGTTTAGAAGAGACCCGCACCTACGAGCAGTACTTC. This rearrangement joins TRBV12-3 or TRBV12-4 to TRBJ2-7; D unresolved. This CDR3 region has 15 residues. V was clipped by 1 base and J by 2 bases, with 12 bases between them.

This clonotype showed up many times. The chain couples TRBV10-3 to TRBJ2-2; 13 nucleotides match TRBD2. Per the germline V gene, CDR1 is ENHRY and CDR2 is SYGVKD. Losses at the gene ends were 4 bases for V and 7 bases for J; bases not matched to a gene: 6. The length of the CDR3 is 16 residues. CDR3 sequence (DNA): TGTGCCATCAGTGCCGGGACTAGCGGGACGGACGGGGAGCTGTTTTTT. Encoded protein: CAISAGTSGTDGELFF.

This clonotype was counted at least ten times. V usage is TRBV2 and J usage is TRBJ2-7, with a possible D match to TRBD1 (5 bases). Per germline, CDR1 SNHLY and CDR2 FYNNEI. The CDR3 extends over 12 amino acids. Trimming cost V 3 bases and J 2 bases, with 5 bases left between them. The CDR3 nucleotides are TGTGCCAGCAGTGACAGGGCCTACGAGCAGTACTTC. Amino acids: CASSDRAYEQYF.

The rearrangement links TRBV20-1 to TRBJ1-5, with TRBD1 matching over 7 bases. The J segment lost 4 bases and the V segment lost 5 bases, leaving 11 bases of the junction unmatched. CDR1 is DFQATT, CDR2 SNEGSKA, per germline (reference sequence). The CDR3 covers 15 residues. In nucleotides, the CDR3 is TGCAGTGCTCCTCCACCGGGACAGCTAAATCAGCCCCAGCATTTT. Translated: CSAPPPGQLNQPQHF.

J is TRBJ1-6 and V is TRBV18; D remains unclear. The length of the CDR3 is 15 residues. CDR1 and CDR2 from the germline V gene are KGHSH and LQKENI. V gave up 1 base and J gave up 8 bases, with 12 bases separating them. The CDR3 sequence: CASSPRAAADSPLHF. CDR3 in DNA: TGTGCCAGCTCACCACGGGCCGCTGCCGATTCACCCCTCCACTTT.

This clonotype was observed many times. The chain combines TRBV18 with TRBJ2-7, with 9 bases lining up with TRBD1. The V and J ends lost 3 bases and 9 bases, in that order; junction bases with no gene match: 15. The CDR3 contains 16 residues. Germline-derived CDR1 and CDR2 are KGHSH and LQKENI. The CDR3 loop is CASSPPKQGAGGSQYF. Written as DNA, the CDR3 is TGTGCCAGCTCACCTCCGAAACAGGGGGCTGGGGGTTCGCAGTACTTC.

As to this clonotype: A much larger clone differs by one base, so this may be a read error. The chain links TRBV2 to TRBJ2-1; D is unclear. The CDR3 loop spans 17 amino acids. Germline V lookup: CDR1 SNHLY, CDR2 FYNNEI. Trimming pared 3 bases from V and 0 bases from J, leaving 15 bases between. CDR3 amino acids: CASSDDKTGYSYNEQFF. The CDR3 DNA is TGTGCCAGCAGTGATGATAAGACGGGTTACTCCTACAATGAGCAGTTCTTC.

The chain recombines TRBV5-1 with TRBJ2-5; D is ambiguous. The CDR3 consists of 14 residues. V lost 4 bases to trimming and J lost 1 base, with 11 bases between them. CDR1 is SGHRS and CDR2 is YFSETQ in the germline V gene. CDR3 coding DNA: TGCGCCAGCAGCCCTGCAGGTTTCCAAGAGACCCAGTACTTC. Encoded protein: CASSPAGFQETQYF.

For this clonotype: One junction end disagrees with the germline gene, perhaps due to a read error. The chain couples TRBV7-9 to TRBJ1-1, with D unclear. The germline CDR1 and CDR2 sequences are SEHNR and FQNEAQ (reference sequence). This CDR3 region has 14 residues. CDR3 region: CASSFGQMNTEALF. CDR3 in DNA: TGTGCCAGCAGCTTTGGTCAAATGAACACTGAAGCTCTCTTT.

This clonotype has ten or more counts. V is TRBV18 and J is TRBJ2-2; 8 positions match TRBD1. The germline CDR1 and CDR2 sequences are KGHSH and LQKENI. This CDR3 has 17 amino acids. The ends lost 5 bases at V and 5 bases at J; junction bases unmatched: 13. This chain's CDR3 is CASSETSGTGQTGELFF. Here the CDR3 DNA reads TGTGCCAGCTCAGAAACCTCCGGGACAGGACAAACCGGGGAGCTGTTTTTT.

The V call is TRBV5-1, the J call TRBJ2-1, with 14 bases aligning to TRBD2. This CDR3 contains 17 residues. Germline CDR1 and CDR2: SGHRS and YFSETQ. After removal of 2 bases from V and 4 bases from J, the junction contained 5 bases not matched to a gene. The CDR3 nucleotides read TGCGCCAGCAGCTTACCGGGACTAGCGGGGGATTACAATGAGCAGTTCTTC. Protein product: CASSLPGLAGDYNEQFF.

A word on this clonotype: A read error is possible here, since a much larger clone lies one base away. This chain uses TRBV7-2 with TRBJ2-2, with TRBD1 identical over 9 bases. CDR3 length equals 15 residues. Germline-derived CDR1 and CDR2 are SGHTA and FQGNSA. The CDR3 bases are TGTGCCAGCAGCTTACGGGGACAGGGTCGGGGGGAGCTGTGTTTT. The encoded protein is CASSLRGQGRGELCF.